The source of this T cell receptor (beta chain) is a study of post-analysis software for immune sequencing data. Findings and limits, study-wide: Included in a set of roughly five TRBV segments more frequent in patients than controls were TRBV5-6, TRBV5-1 and TRBV20-1.

Germline CDR1 SEHNR, CDR2 FQNEAQ (reference sequence). Losses at the gene ends were 0 bases for V and 4 bases for J; bases not matched to a gene: 7. The CDR3 has 17 residues. Turning to this clonotype: Its specificity is not known.

Libraries were made from TCR beta cDNA, and they carried unique molecular identifiers. TCRdb ran MiXCR on the PCR reads and lists one entry per CDR3 protein. Of 700,000 to 800,000 distinct CDR3 sequences listed, roughly 27% are singletons. The receptor's source is a girl between 5 and 17 years old with multiple sclerosis. The rearrangement links TRBV7-9 to TRBJ2-3; TRBD2 aligns across 10 bases. Sequenced material: blood. DNA of the CDR3: TGTGCCAGCAGCTTAGCGTTGGCTAGCGGGAGCTCAGATACGCAGTATTTT. This sequence encodes CASSLALASGSSDTQYF.